The next 32 T cell receptor beta chains were all read from a single sample in a study of cytomegalovirus exposure and HLA in healthy donors. 60 Vbeta and 13 Jbeta primers were used in PCR. Data came from immunoSEQ multiplex PCR; TCRdb stores just in-frame clones and leaves some out. The table lists roughly 100,000 clones, about three quarters of them singletons. Sequences were obtained from PBMCs. Every receptor here comes from a boy between 10 and 17 years old in good health and CMV-seronegative.

This sequence joins TRBV5-1 and TRBJ2-7; TRBD1 matches 11 bases. Looked up from germline, CDR1 is SGHRS and CDR2 is YFSETQ. J lost 5 bases, V lost 1 base, and 5 bases had no gene match. The CDR3 length is 15 residues. The CDR3 DNA reads as TGCGCCAGCAGCTTGACCGGGACAGGGGGGGACGAGCAGTACTTC. Protein sequence: CASSLTGTGGDEQYF.

The CDR3 loop reads CASSELTGGGYEKLFF. The CDR3, as DNA: TGTGCCAGCAGTGAATTAACGGGAGGGGGTTATGAAAAACTGTTTTTT. V is TRBV6-1 and J is TRBJ1-4; D may be TRBD1 (6 bases). The CDR3 is made up of 16 amino acids. Germline values: CDR1 MNHNS, CDR2 SASEGT. V lost 2 bases, J lost 6 bases, and 16 bases lay in between.

The chain couples TRBV11-3 to TRBJ1-1; 8 bases align to TRBD1. The V and J ends lost 0 bases and 8 bases, in that order; junction bases with no gene match: 5. CDR1 and CDR2 from the germline V gene are SGHNT and YENEEA. The CDR3 sequence is 14 residues long. CDR3 nucleotide sequence: TGTGCCAGCAGCTTAGACCCCTCAGGGGGCGAAGCTTTCTTT. As protein: CASSLDPSGGEAFF.

The chain couples TRBV6-5 to TRBJ2-5; D is ambiguous. CDR1 is MNHEY, CDR2 SVGAGI, per germline. The CDR3 extends over 14 amino acids. V was trimmed by 6 bases and J by 5 bases, leaving 16 bases between them. The chain's CDR3 is CASRFGVHGETQYF. The CDR3 nucleotides read TGTGCCAGCAGGTTTGGAGTCCACGGGGAGACCCAGTACTTC.

The chain has TRBV28 and TRBJ2-2; no definite D call. Germline CDR1 is MDHEN and CDR2 is SYDVKM. This CDR3 is 12 amino acids long. Trimming removed 5 bases at V and 2 bases at J, with 3 bases between. The CDR3 region has the DNA TGTGCCAGCAGTACTAACACCGGGGAGCTGTTTTTT. Translation: CASSTNTGELFF.

There are a few counts of this clone. This chain links TRBV29-1 with TRBJ2-3; 7 bases agree with TRBD1. The CDR3 sequence is 17 residues long. The germline gives CDR1 SQVTM, CDR2 ANQGSEA. Trimming at V came to 0 bases and at J to 4 bases, leaving 13 bases not matched to a gene. CDR3: CSVEDTPDRVGADTQYF. CDR3 DNA: TGCAGCGTTGAAGATACGCCCGACAGGGTCGGCGCAGATACGCAGTATTTT.

The V call is TRBV6-6, the J call TRBJ2-2; 9 bases agree with TRBD2. Germline V gene data show CDR1 as MNHNY and CDR2 as SVGAGI (reference sequence). The CDR3 contains 15 residues. The V segment lost 6 bases and the J segment 1 base; nucleotides outside the gene matches: 3. CDR3 protein: CASSHSGGNTGELFF. The CDR3 DNA is TGTGCCAGCAGCCATAGCGGGGGGAACACCGGGGAGCTGTTTTTT.

As to this clone: No conserved phenylalanine or tryptophan is present at the end of the CDR3, so a read error is the likely explanation. The CDR3 nucleotides read TGTGCCAGCAGTGAACAGGGGGAAGAAAAACTGTTTGTT. The encoded protein is CASSEQGEEKLFV. This rearrangement joins TRBV2 to TRBJ1-4; 7 bases line up with TRBD1. From germline, CDR1 is SNHLY and CDR2 FYNNEI. The CDR3 spans 13 residues. V was clipped by 2 bases and J by 8 bases; unmatched bases: 2.

CDR3 region: CASSQGQYNSPLHF. The CDR3 DNA follows: TGCGCCAGCAGCCAAGGACAGTATAATTCACCCCTCCACTTT. V and J are TRBV4-3 and TRBJ1-6, with D possibly being TRBD1 (5 bases). Trimming shortened V by 1 base and J by 4 bases, and 5 bases separated the two germline ends. Per the germline V gene, CDR1 is LGHNA and CDR2 is YSLEER. The CDR3 has 14 amino acids.

The V call is TRBV6-5, the J call TRBJ2-5; 7 bases fit TRBD2. The DNA end is a closer match to TRBJ2-7, so the J assignment may be wrong. The CDR3 runs to 14 residues. CDR1 and CDR2 (germline): MNHEY, SVGAGI. CDR3 nucleotide sequence: TGTGCCAGCAGTTACTCGGGGGGGTCCTACGAGCAGTACTTC. As protein: CASSYSGGSYEQYF.

The chain joins TRBV7-7 to TRBJ2-5; TRBD1 is a possible D gene (6 bases). This CDR3 has 15 amino acids. Germline V CDR1 and CDR2: SSHAT, FNYEAQ (reference sequence). Trimming left V 5 bases short and J 5 bases short, with 18 bases between. CDR3 protein: CASSGNRAGGETQYF. CDR3 DNA sequence: TGTGCCAGCAGCGGAAACAGGGCTGGCGGGGAGACCCAGTACTTC.

The chain is built from TRBV10-3 and TRBJ2-3, with 8 bases matching TRBD2. Germline loops: CDR1 ENHRY, CDR2 SYGVKD. The CDR3 runs 16 residues. The V segment lost 5 bases and the J segment 5 bases; nucleotides outside the gene matches: 12. CDR3 in DNA: TGTGCCATCAGTAGACGGGAGGGCCTCTGGGTAGATACGCAGTATTTT. Amino acid sequence: CAISRREGLWVDTQYF.

This clone appeared a single time. The V and J genes are TRBV5-1 and TRBJ1-2; D not certain. Germline V gene lookup returns CDR1 SGHRS and CDR2 YFSETQ. This CDR3 spans 14 amino acids. The V end was cut by 4 bases, the J end by 4 bases, with 14 bases between. The CDR3 DNA sequence: TGCGCCAGCAGCCCGGAGAGCTATTCCTATGGCTACACCTTC. Encoded protein: CASSPESYSYGYTF.

The V and J genes are TRBV10-1 and TRBJ1-3; D gene ambiguous. The CDR3 runs to 19 residues. Trimming took off 3 bases at V and 0 bases at J, with 21 bases between the two ends. Germline V gene lookup returns CDR1 WNHNN and CDR2 SYGVQD (reference sequence). In DNA form, the CDR3 reads TGCGCCAGCAGTGATGATGTGGGGTCGGGAGCCTGCTCTGGAAACACCATATATTTT. Amino acids: CASSDDVGSGACSGNTIYF.

This rearrangement joins TRBV9 to TRBJ2-2, with no clear D. The CDR3 is made up of 12 amino acids. CDR1 is SGDLS and CDR2 is YYNGEE in the germline V gene. V lost 4 bases to trimming and J lost 8 bases, with 9 bases between them. CDR3 sequence reads: CASSPEDGELFF. CDR3 nucleotide sequence: TGTGCCAGCAGCCCAGAGGATGGGGAGCTGTTTTTT.

The chain combines TRBV7-2 with TRBJ2-2; D gene uncertain. Between the trimmed V and J ends, which lost 0 bases and 5 bases, there was a span of 7 bases. Looked up from germline, CDR1 is SGHTA and CDR2 is FQGNSA. This CDR3 is built from 14 residues. The CDR3 sequence is CASSLAVRTGELFF. The CDR3 DNA sequence: TGTGCCAGCAGCTTAGCAGTGAGGACCGGGGAGCTGTTTTTT.

The V gene is TRBV5-1, the J gene TRBJ2-2; D is possibly TRBD1 (6 bases). Trimming pared 4 bases from V and 1 base from J, leaving 8 bases between. This CDR3 contains 14 residues. Looked up from germline, CDR1 is SGHRS and CDR2 is YFSETQ. The CDR3 sequence is CASSRGQNTGELFF. CDR3 in DNA: TGCGCCAGCAGCCGGGGACAGAACACCGGGGAGCTGTTTTTT. The whole variable domain, remainder taken from reference TRBV5-1 and TRBJ2-2, is KAGVTQTPRYLIKTRGQQVTLSCSPISGHRSVSWYQQTPGQGLQFLFEYFSETQRNKGNFPGRFSGRQFSNSRSEMNVSTLELGDSALYLCASSRGQNTGELFFGEGSRLTVL.

This chain uses TRBV10-3 with TRBJ1-3, with TRBD1 as a possible D gene (6 bases). Germline CDR1 and CDR2: ENHRY and SYGVKD. CDR3 length equals 14 residues. Trimming removed 7 bases from V and 0 bases from J, with 10 bases in between. The CDR3 DNA reads as TGTGCCATCAAGACAGGCTCCTCTGGAAACACCATATATTTT. It specifies CAIKTGSSGNTIYF.

The chain uses TRBV11-3 and TRBJ2-7; 9 bases match TRBD1. From germline, CDR1 is SGHNT and CDR2 YENEEA. The CDR3 is 16 residues long. J lost 1 base, V lost 5 bases, and 9 bases had no gene match. CDR3 loop: CASSLNPGQGSYEQYF. CDR3 in DNA: TGTGCCAGCAGCCTGAACCCGGGACAGGGATCCTACGAGCAGTACTTC. The entire variable domain, with the rest obtained from reference TRBV11-3 and TRBJ2-7, is as follows: EAGVVQSPRYKIIEKKQPVAFWCNPISGHNTLYWYLQNLGQGPELLIRYENEEAVDDSQLPKDRFSAERLKGVDSTLKIQPAELGDSAVYLCASSLNPGQGSYEQYFGPGTRLTVT.

V and J are TRBV6-6 and TRBJ2-7; 10 nucleotides line up with TRBD2. CDR1 MNHNY and CDR2 SVGAGI come from the germline V gene (reference sequence). CDR3 length equals 15 residues. The V gene end was trimmed by 5 bases and the J gene end by 4 bases; junction bases not matched to a gene: 8. The CDR3 reads CASSPQRGGVYEQYF. The CDR3 nucleotides read TGTGCCAGCAGTCCTCAGCGGGGGGGCGTGTACGAGCAGTACTTC.

The V gene is TRBV5-1, the J gene TRBJ2-5, with 10 bases fitting TRBD2. Germline V gene data show CDR1 as SGHRS and CDR2 as YFSETQ. The length of the CDR3 is 16 residues. The junction had 4 bases not matched to a gene; V was cut back by 1 base and J by 1 base. CDR3 in amino acids: CASSLRLAGVQETQYF. The CDR3 DNA reads as TGCGCCAGCAGCTTGAGGCTAGCGGGGGTCCAAGAGACCCAGTACTTC.

The chain has TRBV9 and TRBJ2-1; 8 nucleotides line up with TRBD2. V lost 0 bases and J lost 5; bases outside the gene matches: 7. Looked up from germline, CDR1 is SGDLS and CDR2 is YYNGEE. The CDR3 loop spans 16 amino acids. CDR3 sequence: CASSVAPGSGNNEQFF. DNA of the CDR3: TGTGCCAGCAGCGTAGCTCCTGGTAGCGGGAACAATGAGCAGTTCTTC.

The chain recombines TRBV5-1 with TRBJ2-7, with 7 bases fitting TRBD1. Trimming removed 3 bases from V and 3 bases from J; junction bases left unmatched: 6. The CDR3 totals 14 residues. Germline CDR1 and CDR2: SGHRS and YFSETQ. The CDR3 nucleotides read TGCGCCAGCAGCTCAATCCGGGACAGCTACGAGCAGTACTTC. Its translation is CASSSIRDSYEQYF.

V is TRBV5-1 and J is TRBJ1-2, with 8 bases matching TRBD1. The germline V gene encodes CDR1 SGHRS and CDR2 YFSETQ. V gave up 4 bases and J gave up 4 bases; unmatched junction bases: 9. CDR3 length equals 15 residues. In nucleotides, the CDR3 is TGCGCCAGCAGCCCGGGGACAGGTGTTCCCTATGGCTACACCTTC. It specifies CASSPGTGVPYGYTF.

This chain links TRBV6-4 with TRBJ1-4; D gene uncertain. The germline V gene encodes CDR1 MRHNA and CDR2 SNTAGT. This CDR3 region has 15 residues. V shed 8 bases and J shed 7 bases, with 20 bases lying between them. The CDR3 DNA is TGTGCCAGCCTTTGGGCGCCCGGCCAAGGTGAAAAACTGTTTTTT. Translation: CASLWAPGQGEKLFF.

V gene TRBV2 combines with J gene TRBJ2-2, with D maybe TRBD1 (6 bases). V was cut by 4 bases and J by 6 bases, with 9 bases left in between. The CDR3 covers 13 residues. The germline CDR1 and CDR2 sequences are SNHLY and FYNNEI. The CDR3 sequence is CASSVSGAGELFF. CDR3 DNA: TGTGCCAGCAGTGTTTCAGGGGCCGGGGAGCTGTTTTTT.

The V gene is TRBV5-1, the J gene TRBJ1-4, with unresolved D. CDR1 and CDR2 from the germline V gene are SGHRS and YFSETQ. V was shortened by 0 bases and J by 7 bases, with 7 bases between the two germline ends. The CDR3 is made up of 13 amino acids. The CDR3 reads CASSLEYGEKLFF. CDR3 nucleotide sequence: TGCGCCAGCAGCTTGGAATACGGTGAAAAACTGTTTTTT.

This chain uses TRBV28 with TRBJ2-7; 7 bases are a match to TRBD2. The V segment lost 5 bases and the J segment 0 bases; nucleotides outside the gene matches: 7. The CDR3 spans 15 residues. Per germline, CDR1 MDHEN and CDR2 SYDVKM. The CDR3 region is CASSRPSGLSYEQYF. Here the CDR3 DNA reads TGTGCCAGCAGTCGCCCTAGCGGACTCTCCTACGAGCAGTACTTC.

This clone was seen a few times. This chain connects TRBV10-3 to TRBJ2-7; TRBD1 aligns across 9 bases. This CDR3 is 14 amino acids long. V shed 7 bases and J 1 base; nucleotides not matched to a gene: 5. The germline CDR1 and CDR2 sequences are ENHRY and SYGVKD. CDR3 coding DNA: TGTGCCATCACCCCCGGGACAGGGTCCTACGAGCAGTACTTC. The encoded protein is CAITPGTGSYEQYF.

This clone was seen a few times. The V call is TRBV4-1, the J call TRBJ2-1; D remains unclear. Germline CDR1 is MGHRA and CDR2 is YSYEKL. The germline V and J ends were trimmed by 0 bases and 10 bases, with 10 bases remaining between them. This CDR3 is 13 amino acids long. CDR3 bases: TGCGCCAGCAGCCAAGATGCCGGTCTCGAGCAGTTCTTC. It codes for CASSQDAGLEQFF.

The CDR3 reads CASSVVQGASTDTQYF. Here the CDR3 DNA reads TGTGCCAGCAGCGTAGTCCAAGGGGCTAGCACAGATACGCAGTATTTT. This chain joins TRBV9 and TRBJ2-3; a weak D match, TRBD1 (5 bases). V was trimmed by 0 bases and J by 0 bases, leaving 11 bases between them. Germline values: CDR1 SGDLS, CDR2 YYNGEE. The CDR3 runs 16 residues.

As DNA, the CDR3 is TGCGCCAGCAGCCCTGCTTACTCTTTCTCCCCGTTCTTC. Protein: CASSPAYSFSPFF. J is TRBJ2-1 and V is TRBV5-1, with D uncertain. The CDR3 is made up of 13 amino acids. Trimming pared 4 bases from V and 15 bases from J, leaving 20 bases between. CDR1 and CDR2 from the germline V gene are SGHRS and YFSETQ.